A selection of T cell receptor beta chains follows, all from one sample in a study of immune evolution from preneoplasia to lung adenocarcinoma. Produced via immunoSEQ multiplex PCR; TCRdb's table is partial and in-frame only. The data contain about 4,000 clones, about 75% of them seen just once; the ten biggest clones take up about 11%. Sequences were obtained from FFPE minimally invasive lung adenocarcinoma tissue. The receptors come from a person aged 65-85 years with lung adenocarcinoma. Both conserved end residues are part of each CDR3. Fields, in order: V gene, J gene, clone size, D gene, CDR3 protein, CDR3 DNA. A D gene is named only where the DNA matches it firmly. Clone size is stated in some rows and not others, as once, few, many or a class when expanded.

v_gene: TRBV30
j_gene: TRBJ1-4
abundance: -
d_gene: TRBD1
CDR3aa: CAWRTRDRVDEKLFF
CDR3nt: TGTGCCTGGAGGACTAGGGACAGGGTTGATGAAAAACTGTTTTTT

v_gene: TRBV10-3
j_gene: TRBJ2-3
abundance: -
d_gene: -
CDR3aa: CAISRLNPTDTQYF
CDR3nt: TGTGCCATCAGCCGCCTGAACCCCACAGATACGCAGTATTTT

v_gene: TRBV2
j_gene: TRBJ1-2
abundance: -
d_gene: -
CDR3aa: CASSELGGPNYGYTF
CDR3nt: TGTGCCAGCAGTGAACTCGGGGGTCCCAACTATGGCTACACCTTC

v_gene: TRBV10-2
j_gene: TRBJ2-7
abundance: -
d_gene: -
CDR3aa: CASSDRDPYEQYF
CDR3nt: TGCGCCAGCAGCGACCGGGACCCCTACGAGCAGTACTTC

v_gene: TRBV11-2
j_gene: TRBJ2-2
abundance: -
d_gene: -
CDR3aa: CASSLSGFTGELFF
CDR3nt: TGTGCCAGCAGCTTATCAGGGTTTACCGGGGAGCTGTTTTTT

v_gene: TRBV27
j_gene: TRBJ2-7
abundance: -
d_gene: -
CDR3aa: CASSYQGTKRYEQYF
CDR3nt: TGTGCCAGCAGTTACCAGGGTACAAAGCGGTACGAGCAGTACTTC

v_gene: TRBV13
j_gene: TRBJ2-7
abundance: -
d_gene: -
CDR3aa: CASSHRDRALYEQYF
CDR3nt: TGTGCCAGCAGCCACCGGGACCGGGCCCTCTACGAGCAGTACTTC

v_gene: TRBV27
j_gene: TRBJ2-3
abundance: -
d_gene: -
CDR3aa: CASSFWSTDTQYF
CDR3nt: TGTGCCAGCAGCTTTTGGAGCACAGATACGCAGTATTTT

v_gene: TRBV4-1
j_gene: TRBJ2-6
abundance: few
d_gene: TRBD1
CDR3aa: CASSQEGQMVSGANVLTF
CDR3nt: TGCGCCAGCAGCCAAGAGGGACAGATGGTCTCTGGGGCCAACGTCCTGACTTTC

v_gene: TRBV30
j_gene: TRBJ2-2
abundance: once
d_gene: -
CDR3aa: CAWTRSGELFF
CDR3nt: TGTGCCTGGACTCGGTCCGGGGAGCTGTTTTTT

v_gene: TRBV5-1
j_gene: TRBJ1-2
abundance: -
d_gene: -
CDR3aa: CASSPDGLVGYTF
CDR3nt: TGCGCCAGCAGTCCGGACGGCTTGGTTGGCTACACCTTC

v_gene: TRBV7-9
j_gene: TRBJ2-7
abundance: -
d_gene: -
CDR3aa: CASSPGGGYEQYF
CDR3nt: TGTGCCAGCAGCCCAGGGGGGGGCTACGAGCAGTACTTC

v_gene: TRBV11-2
j_gene: TRBJ2-2
abundance: -
d_gene: TRBD1
CDR3aa: CASTLTGRTGELFF
CDR3nt: TGTGCCAGCACCTTGACAGGGCGGACCGGGGAGCTGTTTTTT

v_gene: TRBV6-1
j_gene: TRBJ1-1
abundance: -
d_gene: -
CDR3aa: CASSELGAAFF
CDR3nt: TGTGCCAGCAGTGAACTTGGCGCAGCTTTCTTT

v_gene: TRBV5-4
j_gene: TRBJ1-5
abundance: hyperexpanded
d_gene: TRBD1
CDR3aa: CASSPQAGGGQPQHF
CDR3nt: TGTGCCAGCAGCCCCCAAGCAGGGGGCGGTCAGCCCCAGCATTTT

v_gene: TRBV7-9
j_gene: TRBJ2-7
abundance: -
d_gene: TRBD2
CDR3aa: CASSESGGDFYEQYF
CDR3nt: TGTGCCAGCAGCGAAAGCGGGGGGGACTTCTACGAGCAGTACTTC

v_gene: TRBV30
j_gene: TRBJ2-7
abundance: few
d_gene: -
CDR3aa: CAWSPLGPGEQYF
CDR3nt: TGTGCCTGGAGTCCCCTGGGACCGGGAGAGCAGTACTTC

v_gene: TRBV4-3
j_gene: TRBJ1-4
abundance: -
d_gene: -
CDR3aa: CASSQRQGFEKLFF
CDR3nt: TGCGCCAGCAGCCAAAGGCAGGGATTTGAAAAACTGTTTTTT

v_gene: TRBV27
j_gene: TRBJ2-3
abundance: -
d_gene: -
CDR3aa: CASVRRRPSTDTQYF
CDR3nt: TGTGCCAGCGTTCGCCGCCGTCCTAGCACAGATACGCAGTATTTT

v_gene: TRBV30
j_gene: TRBJ1-2
abundance: -
d_gene: -
CDR3aa: CAWKFGDYGYTF
CDR3nt: TGTGCCTGGAAGTTCGGGGACTATGGCTACACCTTC

v_gene: TRBV5-1
j_gene: TRBJ1-4
abundance: -
d_gene: -
CDR3aa: CASSVDPEEKLFF
CDR3nt: TGCGCCAGCAGCGTCGATCCTGAGGAAAAACTGTTTTTT

v_gene: TRBV28
j_gene: TRBJ2-3
abundance: -
d_gene: TRBD2
CDR3aa: CASRAGTITDTQYF
CDR3nt: TGTGCCAGCAGGGCCGGGACTATAACAGATACGCAGTATTTT

v_gene: TRBV5-8
j_gene: TRBJ2-3
abundance: -
d_gene: TRBD2
CDR3aa: CASSLGLAGGYTDTQYF
CDR3nt: TGTGCCAGCAGCTTGGGACTAGCGGGAGGGTACACAGATACGCAGTATTTT

v_gene: TRBV4-1
j_gene: TRBJ1-6
abundance: -
d_gene: -
CDR3aa: CASSQEGGSPYNSPLHF
CDR3nt: TGCGCCAGCAGCCAAGAGGGGGGTTCCCCCTATAATTCACCCCTCCACTTT

v_gene: TRBV28
j_gene: TRBJ1-4
abundance: -
d_gene: TRBD1
CDR3aa: CASSLGGWGEKLFF
CDR3nt: TGTGCCAGCAGCCTAGGGGGCTGGGGGGAAAAACTGTTTTTT

v_gene: TRBV6-6
j_gene: TRBJ1-1
abundance: -
d_gene: -
CDR3aa: CASIKGLENTEAFF
CDR3nt: TGTGCCAGCATTAAGGGGCTAGAGAACACTGAAGCTTTCTTT

v_gene: TRBV5-1
j_gene: TRBJ2-3
abundance: large
d_gene: -
CDR3aa: CASSLFHPDTQYF
CDR3nt: TGCGCCAGCAGCTTGTTCCATCCAGATACGCAGTATTTT

v_gene: TRBV5-1
j_gene: TRBJ2-2
abundance: -
d_gene: -
CDR3aa: CASSFGYENTGELFF
CDR3nt: TGCGCCAGCAGCTTCGGGTACGAGAACACCGGGGAGCTGTTTTTT

v_gene: TRBV7-9
j_gene: TRBJ2-5
abundance: large
d_gene: -
CDR3aa: CASSFSGTQETQYF
CDR3nt: TGTGCCAGCAGCTTTTCGGGGACTCAAGAGACCCAGTACTTC

v_gene: TRBV10-3
j_gene: TRBJ1-1
abundance: -
d_gene: -
CDR3aa: CAISDPTAPIKRAFF
CDR3nt: TGTGCCATCAGTGATCCGACAGCCCCCATAAAGAGGGCTTTCTTT

v_gene: TRBV10-3
j_gene: TRBJ1-2
abundance: -
d_gene: -
CDR3aa: CASGEQSGYTF
CDR3nt: TGTGCCTCCGGGGAACAGTCGGGCTACACCTTC

v_gene: TRBV21-1
j_gene: TRBJ1-2
abundance: -
d_gene: -
CDR3aa: CASTVPREDHNYGYTF
CDR3nt: TGTGCCAGCACTGTACCTAGGGAAGATCATAACTATGGCTACACCTTC

v_gene: TRBV5-6
j_gene: TRBJ1-1
abundance: few
d_gene: TRBD1
CDR3aa: CASSMSNRGITEAFF
CDR3nt: TGTGCCAGCAGCATGTCCAACAGGGGTATCACTGAAGCTTTCTTT

v_gene: TRBV29-1
j_gene: TRBJ1-5
abundance: -
d_gene: -
CDR3aa: CSVGSGRRQPQHF
CDR3nt: TGCAGCGTTGGGTCAGGGCGGCGGCAGCCCCAGCATTTT

v_gene: TRBV11-2
j_gene: TRBJ2-6
abundance: few
d_gene: -
CDR3aa: CASSLGHSGANVLTF
CDR3nt: TGTGCCAGCAGCTTAGGACACTCTGGGGCCAACGTCCTGACTTTC

v_gene: TRBV7-2
j_gene: TRBJ2-2
abundance: large
d_gene: TRBD1
CDR3aa: CAAGRGRLNTGELFF
CDR3nt: TGTGCCGCAGGCAGGGGGCGCCTGAACACCGGGGAGCTGTTTTTT

v_gene: TRBV18
j_gene: TRBJ1-4
abundance: -
d_gene: -
CDR3aa: CASSLNPPGSTNEKLFF
CDR3nt: TGTGCCAGCTCACTAAACCCCCCGGGATCGACTAATGAAAAACTGTTTTTT

v_gene: TRBV18
j_gene: TRBJ2-2
abundance: few
d_gene: -
CDR3aa: CASSRTGLNTGELFF
CDR3nt: TGTGCCAGCTCACGAACAGGGTTGAACACCGGGGAGCTGTTTTTT

v_gene: TRBV5-1
j_gene: TRBJ2-5
abundance: -
d_gene: TRBD1
CDR3aa: CASSLGLIGQGFGETQYF
CDR3nt: TGCGCCAGCAGCTTGGGGTTGATCGGACAGGGCTTCGGAGAGACCCAGTACTTC

v_gene: TRBV28
j_gene: TRBJ2-3
abundance: -
d_gene: TRBD2
CDR3aa: CASSLLAGGTDTDTQYF
CDR3nt: TGTGCCAGCAGTTTGCTAGCGGGAGGGACGGACACAGATACGCAGTATTTT

v_gene: TRBV10-2
j_gene: TRBJ2-5
abundance: -
d_gene: -
CDR3aa: CASARALPIQETQYF
CDR3nt: TGCGCCAGCGCGCGTGCTCTACCGATCCAAGAGACCCAGTACTTC

v_gene: TRBV5-1
j_gene: TRBJ1-4
abundance: -
d_gene: -
CDR3aa: CASSYATNEKLFF
CDR3nt: TGCGCCAGCAGCTACGCAACTAATGAAAAACTGTTTTTT

v_gene: TRBV29-1
j_gene: TRBJ2-5
abundance: -
d_gene: -
CDR3aa: CSVTGFGETQYF
CDR3nt: TGCAGCGTCACAGGGTTCGGCGAGACCCAGTACTTC

v_gene: TRBV21-1
j_gene: TRBJ2-7
abundance: few
d_gene: -
CDR3aa: CASSRESYEQYF
CDR3nt: TGTGCCAGCAGCAGAGAATCGTACGAGCAGTACTTC

v_gene: TRBV9
j_gene: TRBJ2-5
abundance: -
d_gene: -
CDR3aa: CASSVDGGWDAQYF
CDR3nt: TGTGCCAGCAGCGTAGACGGAGGGTGGGACGCCCAGTACTTC

v_gene: TRBV7-9
j_gene: TRBJ1-2
abundance: -
d_gene: -
CDR3aa: CASSLLAEVEFYGYTF
CDR3nt: TGTGCCAGCAGCTTACTGGCAGAAGTGGAATTTTATGGCTACACCTTC

v_gene: TRBV5-5
j_gene: TRBJ1-2
abundance: once
d_gene: TRBD1
CDR3aa: CASSLGDRDYGYTF
CDR3nt: TGTGCCAGCAGCTTGGGGGACAGAGACTATGGCTACACCTTC

v_gene: TRBV5-1
j_gene: TRBJ1-5
abundance: few
d_gene: -
CDR3aa: CASSLDLNQPQHF
CDR3nt: TGCGCCAGCAGCTTGGATTTGAATCAGCCCCAGCATTTT

v_gene: TRBV6-5
j_gene: TRBJ2-7
abundance: -
d_gene: TRBD2
CDR3aa: CASSQSEGGHEQYF
CDR3nt: TGTGCCAGCAGCCAATCGGAGGGAGGGCACGAGCAGTACTTC

v_gene: TRBV19
j_gene: TRBJ2-3
abundance: -
d_gene: -
CDR3aa: CASKRDTDTQYF
CDR3nt: TGTGCCAGTAAACGGGACACAGATACGCAGTATTTT

v_gene: TRBV2
j_gene: TRBJ1-2
abundance: -
d_gene: TRBD1
CDR3aa: CASMGQGGGNYGYTF
CDR3nt: TGTGCCAGCATGGGACAGGGGGGCGGCAACTATGGCTACACCTTC

v_gene: TRBV5-1
j_gene: TRBJ1-1
abundance: -
d_gene: TRBD1
CDR3aa: CASSPRGQAEAFF
CDR3nt: TGCGCCAGCAGCCCCAGAGGACAGGCGGAAGCTTTCTTT

v_gene: TRBV5-1
j_gene: TRBJ2-7
abundance: -
d_gene: TRBD1
CDR3aa: CASSPVTGTGIFYEQYF
CDR3nt: TGCGCCAGCAGCCCGGTAACCGGGACAGGGATCTTCTACGAGCAGTACTTC

v_gene: TRBV25-1
j_gene: TRBJ2-5
abundance: -
d_gene: -
CDR3aa: CASSEWIGELETQYF
CDR3nt: TGTGCCAGCAGTGAATGGATAGGGGAATTGGAGACCCAGTACTTC